Listed below are T cell receptor beta chains from one sample, sequenced in a study of lymphopenia after photon versus proton radiotherapy. The table came from immunoSEQ multiplex PCR; TCRdb's copy has only in-frame clones and leaves some out. The sample yields over 30,000 clones, 75% to 90% seen once. The sequenced sample was peripheral blood, obtained from a patient treated with proton-based radiotherapy. These receptors all stem from an older woman with pancreatic cancer. The CDR3 runs from the conserved cysteine through the conserved F or W. D genes are given only for firm matches. Clone size appears in some rows only: once, few, many, or a class for an expanded clone.

clone size,V gene,J gene,D gene,CDR3 protein,CDR3 DNA
-,TRBV9,TRBJ2-7,-,CASSALAHTSYEQYF,TGTGCCAGCAGCGCCCTGGCCCACACGTCCTACGAGCAGTACTTC
-,TRBV11-2,TRBJ1-5,TRBD1,CASSLTPWQGVKQPQHF,TGTGCCAGCAGCCTTACGCCGTGGCAGGGGGTTAAACAGCCCCAGCATTTT
-,TRBV14,TRBJ1-2,TRBD1,CASSGQGVGYTF,TGTGCCAGCAGCGGACAGGGGGTAGGCTACACCTTC
-,TRBV30,TRBJ2-3,TRBD2,CAWSATSGPVDTQYF,TGTGCCTGGAGTGCGACTAGCGGACCTGTGGATACGCAGTATTTT
few,TRBV7-9,TRBJ2-7,-,CASSLAFNEQYF,TGTGCCAGCAGCTTAGCGTTCAACGAGCAGTACTTC
-,TRBV2,TRBJ1-2,-,CASSEELRYGYTF,TGTGCCAGCAGTGAAGAGCTCCGGTATGGCTACACCTTC
-,TRBV5-1,TRBJ2-1,TRBD1,CASSRQGNEQFF,TGCGCCAGCAGTCGACAGGGCAATGAGCAGTTCTTC
once,TRBV10-3,TRBJ1-2,-,CAISVKKRVGYTF,TGTGCCATCAGTGTGAAAAAAAGGGTTGGCTACACCTTC
-,TRBV7-3,TRBJ2-6,TRBD2,CASSVLAGGFGANVLTF,TGTGCCAGCAGCGTCCTAGCGGGAGGGTTTGGGGCCAACGTCCTGACTTTC
-,TRBV28,TRBJ2-7,-,CASSLPGWSEQYF,TGTGCCAGCAGTTTACCGGGGTGGTCCGAGCAGTACTTC
-,TRBV13,TRBJ2-5,-,CASSRLGEQETQYF,TGTGCCAGCAGCAGGCTTGGAGAGCAAGAGACCCAGTACTTC
once,TRBV6-5,TRBJ1-1,-,CASSYGQFAEAFF,TGTGCCAGCAGTTACGGACAGTTCGCTGAAGCTTTCTTT
once,TRBV11-3,TRBJ1-1,-,CASSLEDGQEAFF,TGTGCCAGCAGCTTAGAAGACGGACAGGAAGCTTTCTTT
few,TRBV29-1,TRBJ2-7,TRBD2,CSVVEREGRYEQYF,TGCAGCGTTGTTGAGCGGGAGGGCCGTTACGAGCAGTACTTC
-,TRBV7-2,TRBJ2-1,TRBD1,CASRTPTGVIEQFF,TGTGCCAGCAGGACCCCGACAGGGGTGATTGAGCAGTTCTTC
once,TRBV2,TRBJ1-5,TRBD1,CASRATYRGAQHF,TGTGCCAGCAGGGCGACCTACAGGGGGGCCCAGCATTTT
-,TRBV11-1,TRBJ1-1,TRBD1,CASSLSGQGRLNTEAFF,TGTGCCAGCAGCTTATCCGGACAGGGCCGATTGAACACTGAAGCTTTCTTT